A selection of T cell receptor beta chains follows, all from one sample in a study of breast tumors, draining lymph nodes, adjacent tissues. Each CDR3 protein is one row after TCRdb ran MiXCR on the multiplex PCR reads. The sample has around 120,000 distinct CDR3 sequences, around 20% seen once; the top ten hold about 3.5%. The sample taken for sequencing was axillary lymph node tissue. The receptors stem from a female donor with breast cancer. Some clones in this sample may be carry-over from other donors' samples. Both conserved end residues are part of each CDR3. Each record gives: CDR3 length, clone size, J gene, D gene, V gene, CDR3 protein, CDR3 DNA. D genes are given only for firm matches. Part of the rows lack a size; the others show once, few, many or a class for expanded clones.

12 | few | TRBJ2-5 | - | TRBV30 | CAWSLLAETQYF | TGTGCCTGGAGCCTCCTCGCCGAGACCCAGTACTTC
16 | many | TRBJ2-7 | TRBD1 | TRBV12-3/TRBV12-4 | CASPSPPGQGRCEQYF | TGTGCCAGCCCTTCCCCCCCGGGACAGGGGAGATGCGAGCAGTACTTC
12 | few | TRBJ2-1 | - | TRBV11-2 | CASSSKGGGQFF | TGTGCCAGCAGCTCGAAAGGGGGGGGACAGTTCTTC
14 | many | TRBJ2-7 | TRBD2 | TRBV20-1 | CSARDGGSSYEQYF | TGCAGTGCTAGAGACGGCGGGAGCTCCTACGAGCAGTACTTC
17 | many | TRBJ2-5 | TRBD2 | TRBV5-1 | CASSLRLAGGVQETQYF | TGCGCCAGCAGCTTGCGCCTAGCGGGGGGCGTACAAGAGACCCAGTACTTC
15 | many | TRBJ1-6 | - | TRBV7-9 | CASSFSGRDNSPLHF | TGTGCCAGCAGCTTCTCGGGCAGAGATAATTCACCCCTCCACTTT
18 | few | TRBJ2-2 | TRBD2 | TRBV11-3 | CASSQNDGGGYNTGELFF | TGTGCCAGCAGTCAAAATGACGGGGGGGGGTATAACACCGGGGAGCTGTTTTTT
15 | many | TRBJ1-4 | - | TRBV5-1 | CASSLALGEDEKLFF | TGCGCCAGCAGCTTGGCCTTGGGGGAGGATGAAAAACTGTTTTTT
14 | many | TRBJ1-5 | TRBD1 | TRBV20-1 | CSARPTGGFQPQHF | TGCAGTGCTAGGCCCACAGGGGGATTTCAGCCCCAGCATTTT
14 | many | TRBJ2-3 | TRBD2 | TRBV6-1 | CASTGGRRGDTQYF | TGTGCCAGCACGGGCGGGAGGAGGGGAGATACGCAGTATTTT
12 | many | TRBJ2-3 | - | TRBV3-1 | CASSPESDTQYF | TGTGCCAGCAGCCCGGAGTCGGATACGCAGTATTTT
16 | many | TRBJ2-2 | TRBD2 | TRBV19 | CASSVLAGANTGELFF | TGTGCCAGTAGTGTACTAGCGGGGGCTAACACCGGGGAGCTGTTTTTT
16 | many | TRBJ2-5 | - | TRBV2 | CASSELDWKAQETQYF | TGTGCCAGCAGTGAACTGGACTGGAAAGCCCAAGAGACCCAGTACTTC
15 | many | TRBJ1-2 | - | TRBV19 | CASSIDLGPGYGYTF | TGTGCCAGTAGTATAGACCTGGGACCGGGCTATGGCTACACCTTC
15 | medium-sized | TRBJ2-3 | - | TRBV9 | CASSPGTSSTDTQYF | TGTGCCAGCAGCCCAGGGACCAGTAGCACAGATACGCAGTATTTT
14 | many | TRBJ1-4 | TRBD1 | TRBV3-1 | CASSYRGSGEKLFF | TGTGCCAGCAGTTACAGGGGGTCAGGGGAAAAACTGTTTTTT
14 | many | TRBJ2-5 | - | TRBV11-2 | CASSRGWLRETQYF | TGTGCCAGCAGCCGGGGGTGGCTAAGGGAGACCCAGTACTTC
16 | many | TRBJ2-7 | TRBD2 | TRBV9 | CASSASDLAGGWEQYF | TGTGCCAGCAGCGCATCCGACCTAGCGGGAGGTTGGGAGCAGTACTTC
14 | - | TRBJ2-1 | TRBD2 | TRBV28 | CASIPGLATNEQFF | TGTGCCAGCATCCCCGGACTAGCGACCAATGAGCAGTTCTTC
16 | many | TRBJ2-2 | - | TRBV5-8 | CASSRRVNAATGELFF | TGTGCCAGCAGCCGTCGGGTCAATGCGGCGACCGGGGAGCTGTTTTTT
15 | - | TRBJ1-6 | TRBD1 | TRBV28 | CASSFEGARISPLHF | TGTGCCAGCAGTTTTGAGGGGGCGCGCATTTCACCCCTCCACTTT
14 | many | TRBJ2-3 | TRBD1 | TRBV7-2 | CASSFAGGADTQYF | TGTGCCAGCAGCTTCGCAGGGGGCGCAGATACGCAGTATTTT